This T cell receptor beta chain was documented in a study of blood T cell repertoires in COVID-19. The overall study: COVID-19 samples collected from the United States, Italy and Spain covered acute and convalescent phases. The analysed material was cDNA or gDNA that came from T cells, B-cell-depleted T cells, or PBMCs.

The J segment lost 6 bases and the V segment lost 2 bases, leaving 5 bases of the junction unmatched. The V gene's germline CDR1 is SGHRS and CDR2 YFSETQ. The CDR3 runs to 16 residues. TCRdb's copy holds only in-frame clones and misses some; the assay was immunoSEQ multiplex PCR. The table lists about 200,000 clones, around 80% of them singletons. The source is a woman in her 70s with acute or convalescent COVID-19. The material sequenced was peripheral blood. This sequence joins TRBV5-1 and TRBJ2-5, with TRBD2 matching 15 bases. The CDR3 loop reads CASSLAGTSGGKTQYF. In nucleotides, the CDR3 is TGCGCCAGCAGCTTAGCCGGGACTAGCGGGGGGAAGACCCAGTACTTC.